This T cell receptor (beta chain) was documented in a study of cytomegalovirus exposure and HLA in healthy donors. The study, taken as a whole, reports: In a later analysis, productive TCRs from donors in an Asian-associated ancestry cluster reportedly carried fewer N-insertions than the cohort mean. When the data were analyzed later, several of the most significant clusters appeared to be linked to common viral pathogens. In an earlier analysis, about 87% or about 30%: the productive usage of most TCR beta V segments.

The CDR3 spans 16 residues. With V trimmed by 0 bases and J by 0 bases, 4 bases remained unmatched. CDR1 and CDR2 (germline): LNHNV, YYDKDF (reference sequence). A note on this clone: Its antigen is not known.

The PCR was carried out with 60 Vbeta primers and 13 Jbeta primers. TCRdb's copy holds only in-frame clones and misses some; the assay was immunoSEQ multiplex PCR. The sample consists of 150,000 to 200,000 clones, over 65% of them appearing once. The rearrangement uses TRBV15 and TRBJ1-1; TRBD1 matches at 7 bases. The clonotype originates from a woman in her thirties or forties in good health and CMV-seronegative. The sequencing sample was made of PBMCs. The CDR3 reads CATSRDRGQMNTEAFF. The CDR3 DNA is TGTGCCACCAGCAGAGATAGGGGACAGATGAACACTGAAGCTTTCTTT. Complete variable domain (other parts from reference TRBV15 and TRBJ1-1): DAMVIQNPRYQVTQFGKPVTLSCSQTLNHNVMYWYQQKSSQAPKLLFHYYDKDFNNEADTPDNFQSRRPNTSFCFLDIRSPGLGDTAMYLCATSRDRGQMNTEAFFGQGTRLTVV.